Below are 15 T cell receptor beta chains sequenced from a single sample in a study of cytomegalovirus exposure and HLA in healthy donors. Amplification used 60 Vbeta primers and 13 Jbeta primers. TCRdb's table, derived via immunoSEQ multiplex PCR, lists solely in-frame clones and lacks some. The data contain 130,000 or so clones, 74% of them singletons. The sequenced sample was PBMCs. All receptors derive from a man aged 35-49 years in good health and CMV-seropositive.

V gene TRBV6-1 combines with J gene TRBJ1-1, with D tentatively TRBD1 (5 bases). The V end lost 4 bases, the J end lost 4 bases, and 19 bases lay between the germline ends. Germline CDR1 MNHNS, CDR2 SASEGT. The length of the CDR3 is 16 residues. CDR3 bases: TGTGCCAGCAGTGTCTTCGCGCCGGGGGAGGGCACTGAAGCTTTCTTT. Translated, it gives CASSVFAPGEGTEAFF.

This chain uses TRBV10-3 with TRBJ2-7; 8 bases match TRBD2. The germline CDR1 and CDR2 sequences are ENHRY and SYGVKD. CDR3 size: 14 residues. Trimming at V came to 6 bases and at J to 3 bases, leaving 7 bases not matched to a gene. The CDR3 spells CAIRGAGEFYEQYF. CDR3 in DNA: TGTGCCATCAGAGGAGCGGGAGAGTTCTACGAGCAGTACTTC.

The V and J genes are TRBV29-1 and TRBJ1-2; perhaps TRBD1 as D (5 bases). CDR3 length: 13 amino acids. Germline CDR1 SQVTM, CDR2 ANQGSEA. V dropped 0 bases and J dropped 5 bases, with 10 bases sitting between them. The DNA for the CDR3 is TGCAGCGTTGAAGAGGGTAGGACATATGGCTACACCTTC. Translating gives CSVEEGRTYGYTF.

A single count supports this clone. This chain's CDR3 is CASSYLGQGNGYTF. The CDR3 DNA reads as TGTGCCAGCAGTTACTTGGGACAGGGGAATGGCTACACCTTC. The genes are TRBV6-6 and TRBJ1-2, with 10 bases that match TRBD1. There are 14 residues in the CDR3. Trimming took 1 base from V and 6 from J; bases not matched to a gene: 2. Germline V gene sequence: CDR1 MNHNY, CDR2 SVGAGI (reference sequence).

The rearrangement uses TRBV30 and TRBJ2-1; 8 positions match TRBD2. Germline V gene lookup returns CDR1 GTSNPN and CDR2 SVGIG (reference sequence). Trimming took 1 base from V and 3 from J; bases not matched to a gene: 2. This CDR3 is built from 14 residues. The CDR3 protein is CAWSGLAGYNEQFF. For the CDR3, the DNA is TGTGCCTGGAGTGGGCTAGCGGGCTACAATGAGCAGTTCTTC.

This chain joins TRBV5-5 and TRBJ1-2; the match to TRBD1 covers 10 bases. The V and J ends lost 4 bases and 4 bases, in that order; junction bases with no gene match: 10. The CDR3 loop spans 16 amino acids. Germline V gene data show CDR1 as SGHKS and CDR2 as YYEKEE (reference sequence). DNA for the CDR3: TGTGCCAGCAGCACGGACAGGGGGGATCAAAGCTATGGCTACACCTTC. Its translation: CASSTDRGDQSYGYTF. Drawing the rest from reference TRBV5-5 and TRBJ1-2, the complete variable domain is DAGVTQSPTHLIKTRGQQVTLRCSPISGHKSVSWYQQVLGQGPQFIFQYYEKEERGRGNFPDRFSARQFPNYSSELNVNALLLGDSALYLCASSTDRGDQSYGYTFGSGTRLTVV.

J is TRBJ2-7 and V is TRBV5-1, with 8 bases matching TRBD2. The CDR3 spans 14 residues. Trimming at V came to 4 bases and at J to 0 bases, leaving 3 bases not matched to a gene. The germline gives CDR1 SGHRS, CDR2 YFSETQ. The DNA for the CDR3 is TGCGCCAGCAGCCTTAGCGGGAACTCCTACGAGCAGTACTTC. This translates into CASSLSGNSYEQYF. The full variable domain, completed using reference TRBV5-1 and TRBJ2-7, is KAGVTQTPRYLIKTRGQQVTLSCSPISGHRSVSWYQQTPGQGLQFLFEYFSETQRNKGNFPGRFSGRQFSNSRSEMNVSTLELGDSALYLCASSLSGNSYEQYFGPGTRLTVT.

The CDR3 nucleotides read TGTGCCATCAGCCCCGGGACAACTACAGATACGCAGTATTTT. Its translation: CAISPGTTTDTQYF. The gene calls are TRBV10-3 and TRBJ2-3; perhaps TRBD1 as D (6 bases). The CDR3 has 14 amino acids. Trimming removed 6 bases at V and 3 bases at J, with 13 bases between. CDR1 is ENHRY, CDR2 SYGVKD, per germline.

The chain couples TRBV11-3 to TRBJ2-3; 9 nucleotides line up with TRBD1. V lost 4 bases and J lost 2; bases outside the gene matches: 4. The CDR3 loop spans 15 amino acids. CDR1 SGHNT and CDR2 YENEEA come from the germline V gene. The CDR3 nucleotides read TGTGCCAGCAGCTCCGGACAGGGGATCACAGATACGCAGTATTTT. Amino acid sequence: CASSSGQGITDTQYF.

This rearrangement joins TRBV11-2 to TRBJ1-5; D might be TRBD1 (5 bases). This CDR3 is built from 15 residues. The V gene's germline CDR1 is SGHAT and CDR2 FQNNGV. Trimming took 5 bases from V and 0 from J, leaving 11 bases between them. The DNA for the CDR3 is TGTGCCAGCAGCAGGGGCTACAATAGCAATCAGCCCCAGCATTTT. It is translated as CASSRGYNSNQPQHF.

This clone was seen a handful of times. The gene calls are TRBV7-9 and TRBJ1-1; D remains ambiguous. Trimming pared 5 bases from V and 1 base from J, leaving 14 bases between. This CDR3 has 15 amino acids. Germline V gives CDR1 SEHNR, CDR2 FQNEAQ (reference sequence). The CDR3 bases are TGTGCCAGCAGCGGGAGAGACCTAAAGAACACTGAAGCTTTCTTT. Translated: CASSGRDLKNTEAFF. Variable domain in full (rest from reference TRBV7-9 and TRBJ1-1): DTGVSQNPRHKITKRGQNVTFRCDPISEHNRLYWYRQTLGQGPEFLTYFQNEAQLEKSRLLSDRFSAERPKGSFSTLEIQRTEQGDSAMYLCASSGRDLKNTEAFFGQGTRLTVV.

This clone was observed a few times. The chain couples TRBV18 to TRBJ2-5; the match to TRBD2 covers 12 bases. CDR1 and CDR2 (germline): KGHSH, LQKENI. The junction had 8 bases not matched to a gene; V was cut back by 4 bases and J by 5 bases. The CDR3 is made up of 16 amino acids. The CDR3 nucleotides read TGTGCCAGCTCACAGGGACTAGCGGGTTATCGGGAGACCCAGTACTTC. This encodes CASSQGLAGYRETQYF.

The genes are TRBV5-4 and TRBJ2-7; 8 bases fit TRBD1. Per germline, CDR1 SGHNT and CDR2 YYREEE (reference sequence). V gave up 1 base and J gave up 2 bases; unmatched junction bases: 5. The CDR3 is 15 amino acids. The CDR3 nucleotides are TGTGCCAGCAGCTTGAACCGGGACAGGCCCTACGAGCAGTACTTC. As protein: CASSLNRDRPYEQYF.

V usage is TRBV27 and J usage is TRBJ2-7, with 8 bases aligning to TRBD2. The CDR3 runs to 13 residues. Germline loops: CDR1 MNHEY, CDR2 SMNVEV (reference sequence). The junction had 3 bases not matched to a gene; V was cut back by 3 bases and J by 5 bases. The CDR3 DNA reads TGTGCCAGCAGTTTGGGACTAGTCGACGAGCAGTACTTC. Encoded protein: CASSLGLVDEQYF.

The rearrangement uses TRBV15 and TRBJ2-7; tentatively, D is TRBD2 (5 bases). The germline V gene encodes CDR1 LNHNV and CDR2 YYDKDF (reference sequence). This CDR3 region has 13 residues. V lost 0 bases, J lost 7 bases, and 10 bases lay in between. The DNA of the CDR3 is TGTGCCACCAGCAGAGAGTCCAGAGGGGAGCAGTACTTC. Translating it yields CATSRESRGEQYF.